The 8 T cell receptor beta chains below come from one sample, sequenced in a study of T-cell reconstitution after alpha-beta-depleted transplantation in children. TCRbeta library construction was performed incorporating unique molecular identifiers. TCRdb fed the PCR reads into MiXCR, producing one record per CDR3 protein. Of approximately 650,000 distinct CDR3 sequences in the sample, less than 15% are singletons; the top ten hold roughly 0.84%. The sample consisted of PBMCs, taken before TCRalphabeta/CD19-depleted stem cell transplant. The receptors were sampled from a girl aged 2 to 9 with congenital amegakaryocytic thrombocytopenia, due to receive a stem cell transplant.

The chain joins TRBV11-2 to TRBJ2-7; D unresolved. With 1 base removed from V and 1 base from J, the gap between germline ends came to 11 bases. Per germline, CDR1 SGHAT and CDR2 FQNNGV. This CDR3 has 15 amino acids. The CDR3 sequence is CASSLGPVVSYEQYF. DNA for the CDR3: TGTGCCAGCAGCTTAGGGCCCGTGGTTTCCTACGAGCAGTACTTC.

This clonotype was detected many times. V usage is TRBV6-1 and J usage is TRBJ2-1; a possible D gene is TRBD2 (6 bases). Germline V CDR1 and CDR2: MNHNS, SASEGT. The CDR3 covers 15 residues. V was pared by 9 bases and J by 8 bases, with 23 bases between. The CDR3 sequence is CASGVGRPLGHEQFF. The CDR3, as DNA: TGTGCCAGTGGGGTTGGGAGGCCCCTTGGCCATGAGCAGTTCTTC.

This clonotype was picked up many times. The chain couples TRBV7-9 to TRBJ1-2; D is ambiguous. In germline, CDR1 is SEHNR, CDR2 FQNEAQ (reference sequence). The V gene lost 2 bases and the J gene lost 8 bases, with 9 bases spanning the gap. CDR3 length: 12 amino acids. CDR3 sequence: CASSLTGVGYTF. As DNA, the CDR3 is TGTGCCAGCAGCTTAACCGGGGTCGGCTACACCTTC.

This clonotype has at least ten counts. V and J are TRBV29-1 and TRBJ1-1; D uncertain. The CDR3 is 13 residues long. The V and J ends lost 6 bases and 6 bases respectively, with 17 bases between them. The germline gives CDR1 SQVTM, CDR2 ANQGSEA. The CDR3 sequence: CSVGTDTSSEAFF. CDR3 in DNA: TGCAGCGTCGGTACAGATACTTCTTCTGAAGCTTTCTTT.

This clonotype was counted at least ten times. The J gene is TRBJ1-5, the V gene TRBV20-1, with no clear D. This CDR3 has 14 residues. The V end lost 6 bases, the J end lost 0 bases, and 12 bases lay between the germline ends. Germline CDR1 and CDR2: DFQATT and SNEGSKA (reference sequence). The CDR3 DNA sequence: TGCAGTGCCCAGCCGGGTTATAGCAATCAGCCCCAGCATTTT. The encoded protein is CSAQPGYSNQPQHF.

The chain joins TRBV11-2 to TRBJ2-3; D unresolved. CDR1 and CDR2 from the germline V gene are SGHAT and FQNNGV. The V and J ends lost 1 base and 2 bases respectively, with 13 bases between them. This CDR3 has 16 residues. The CDR3 DNA sequence: TGTGCCAGCAGCTTAGGTGCTAGAGGAAACACAGATACGCAGTATTTT. It specifies CASSLGARGNTDTQYF.

In its sample, this clonotype was seen many times. The rearrangement joins TRBV15 to TRBJ2-7; either TRBD1 or TRBD2 may supply D (5 bases each). Trimming pared 3 bases from V and 3 bases from J, leaving 12 bases between. This CDR3 has 14 residues. Germline CDR1 LNHNV, CDR2 YYDKDF (reference sequence). CDR3 DNA sequence: TGTGCCACCAGCAGCCGGGACGGAGACTACGAGCAGTACTTC. Translation: CATSSRDGDYEQYF.

This clonotype was recorded at least ten times. V gene TRBV7-9 combines with J gene TRBJ1-3; D not certain. This CDR3 spans 15 amino acids. The germline V gene has CDR1 SEHNR and CDR2 FQNEAQ (reference sequence). Trimming pared 2 bases from V and 2 bases from J, leaving 10 bases between. CDR3 sequence (DNA): TGTGCCAGCAGCTTAATTAGCAGCCCTGGAAACACCATATATTTT. Its translation is CASSLISSPGNTIYF.